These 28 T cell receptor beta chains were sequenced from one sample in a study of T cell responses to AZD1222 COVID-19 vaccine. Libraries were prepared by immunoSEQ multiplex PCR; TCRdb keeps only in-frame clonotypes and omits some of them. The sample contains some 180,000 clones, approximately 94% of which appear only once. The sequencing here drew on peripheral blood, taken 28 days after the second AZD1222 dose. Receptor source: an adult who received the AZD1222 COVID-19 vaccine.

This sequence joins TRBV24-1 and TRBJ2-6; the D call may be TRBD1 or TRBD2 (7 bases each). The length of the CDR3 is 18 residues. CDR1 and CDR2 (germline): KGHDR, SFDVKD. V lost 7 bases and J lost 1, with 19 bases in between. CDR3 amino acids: CATSPGGGGASGANVLTF. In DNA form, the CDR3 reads TGTGCCACCAGCCCCGGGGGAGGGGGCGCATCTGGGGCCAACGTCCTGACTTTC.

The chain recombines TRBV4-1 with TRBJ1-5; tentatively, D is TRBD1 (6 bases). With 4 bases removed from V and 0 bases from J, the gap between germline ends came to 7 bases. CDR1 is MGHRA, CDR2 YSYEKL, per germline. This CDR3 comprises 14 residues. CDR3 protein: CASSRTVSNQPQHF. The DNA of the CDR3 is TGCGCCAGCAGCCGGACAGTTAGCAATCAGCCCCAGCATTTT.

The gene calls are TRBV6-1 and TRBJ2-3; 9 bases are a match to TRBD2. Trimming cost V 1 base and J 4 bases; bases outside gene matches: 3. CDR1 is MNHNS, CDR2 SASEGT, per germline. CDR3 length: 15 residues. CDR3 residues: CASSEVVAGADTQYF. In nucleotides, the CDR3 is TGTGCCAGCAGTGAAGTAGTAGCGGGAGCAGATACGCAGTATTTT.

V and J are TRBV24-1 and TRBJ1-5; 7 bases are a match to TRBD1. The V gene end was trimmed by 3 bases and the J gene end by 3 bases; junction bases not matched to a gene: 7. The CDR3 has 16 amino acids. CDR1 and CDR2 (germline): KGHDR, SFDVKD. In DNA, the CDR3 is TGTGCCACCAGTGATGCTTCAGGGGGTATCAATCAGCCCCAGCATTTT. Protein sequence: CATSDASGGINQPQHF.

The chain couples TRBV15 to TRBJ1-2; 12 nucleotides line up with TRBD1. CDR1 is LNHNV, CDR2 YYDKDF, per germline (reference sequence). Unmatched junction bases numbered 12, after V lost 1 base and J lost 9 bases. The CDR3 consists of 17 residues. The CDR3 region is CATSRGDRGRSFVSYTF. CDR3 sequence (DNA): TGTGCCACCAGCAGAGGGGACAGGGGGCGAAGCTTTGTCAGCTACACCTTC.

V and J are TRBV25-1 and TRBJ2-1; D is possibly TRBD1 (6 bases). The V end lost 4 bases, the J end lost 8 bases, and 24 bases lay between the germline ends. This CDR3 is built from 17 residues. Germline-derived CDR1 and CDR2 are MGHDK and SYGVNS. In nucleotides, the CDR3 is TGTGCCAGCAGTGTAAGGGGGACGGAGGCCCTTTACGATGAGCAGTTCTTC. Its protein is CASSVRGTEALYDEQFF.

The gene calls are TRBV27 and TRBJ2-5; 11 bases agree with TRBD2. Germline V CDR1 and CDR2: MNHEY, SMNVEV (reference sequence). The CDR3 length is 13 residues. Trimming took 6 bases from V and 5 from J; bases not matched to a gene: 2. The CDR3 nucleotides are TGTGCCAGCAGACTAGCGGGGGTGGAGACCCAGTACTTC. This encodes CASRLAGVETQYF.

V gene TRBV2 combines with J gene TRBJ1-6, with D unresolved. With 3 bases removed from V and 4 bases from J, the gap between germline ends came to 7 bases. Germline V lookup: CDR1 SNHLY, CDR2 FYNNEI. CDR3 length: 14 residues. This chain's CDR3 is CASSEVGYNSPLHF. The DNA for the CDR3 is TGTGCCAGCAGTGAGGTCGGGTATAATTCACCCCTCCACTTT.

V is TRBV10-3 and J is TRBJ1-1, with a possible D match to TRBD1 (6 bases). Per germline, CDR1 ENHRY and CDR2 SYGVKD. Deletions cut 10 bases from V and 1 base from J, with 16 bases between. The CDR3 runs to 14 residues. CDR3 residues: CATRGGGGNTEAFF. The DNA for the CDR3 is TGTGCCACTAGGGGGGGCGGAGGGAACACTGAAGCTTTCTTT.

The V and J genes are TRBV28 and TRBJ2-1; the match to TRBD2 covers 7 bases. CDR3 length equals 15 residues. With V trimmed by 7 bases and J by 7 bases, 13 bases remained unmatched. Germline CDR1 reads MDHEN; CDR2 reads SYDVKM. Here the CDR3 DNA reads TGTGCCAGCACCGTTATGGGGGGGGACTGGAATGAGCAGTTCTTC. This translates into CASTVMGGDWNEQFF.

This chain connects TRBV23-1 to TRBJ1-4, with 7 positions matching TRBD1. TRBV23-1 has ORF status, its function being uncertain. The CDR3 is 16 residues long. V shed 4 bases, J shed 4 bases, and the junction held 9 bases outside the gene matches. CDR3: CASSRTGQAYNEKLFF. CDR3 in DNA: TGCGCCAGCAGTCGCACCGGACAGGCGTATAATGAAAAACTGTTTTTT.

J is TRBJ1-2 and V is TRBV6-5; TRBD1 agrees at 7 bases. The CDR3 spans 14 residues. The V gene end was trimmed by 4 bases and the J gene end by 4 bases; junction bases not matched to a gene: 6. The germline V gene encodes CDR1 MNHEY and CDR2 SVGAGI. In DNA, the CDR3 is TGTGCCAGCAGTTCCCAACAGGGGTCCTATGGCTACACCTTC. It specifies CASSSQQGSYGYTF.

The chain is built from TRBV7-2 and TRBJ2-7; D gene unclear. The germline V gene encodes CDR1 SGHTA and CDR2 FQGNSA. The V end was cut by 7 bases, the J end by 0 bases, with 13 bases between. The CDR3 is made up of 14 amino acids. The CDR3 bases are TGTGCCAGCACCCCAGGCGGCAGCTCCTACGAGCAGTACTTC. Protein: CASTPGGSSYEQYF.

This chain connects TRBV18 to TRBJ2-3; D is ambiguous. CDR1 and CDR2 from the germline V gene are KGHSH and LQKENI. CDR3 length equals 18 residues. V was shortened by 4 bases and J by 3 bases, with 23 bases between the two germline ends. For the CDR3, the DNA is TGTGCCAGCTCACTTGACATGGTTGTTTGGCGAAGGACAGATACGCAGTATTTT. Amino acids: CASSLDMVVWRRTDTQYF.

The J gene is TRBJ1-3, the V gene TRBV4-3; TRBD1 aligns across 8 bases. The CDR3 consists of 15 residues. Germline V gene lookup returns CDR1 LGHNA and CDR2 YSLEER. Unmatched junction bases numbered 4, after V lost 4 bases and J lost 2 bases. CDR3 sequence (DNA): TGCGCCAGCAGCCTTGGACAGGGCACTGGAAACACCATATATTTT. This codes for CASSLGQGTGNTIYF.

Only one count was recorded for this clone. CDR3: CASSYSIPQNTGELFF. The DNA of the CDR3 is TGTGCCAGCAGTTACTCGATTCCGCAAAACACCGGGGAGCTGTTTTTT. The chain has TRBV6-5 and TRBJ2-2, with D unclear. Germline lookup yields CDR1 MNHEY and CDR2 SVGAGI. V shed 0 bases and J shed 2 bases, with 10 bases lying between them. The length of the CDR3 is 16 residues.

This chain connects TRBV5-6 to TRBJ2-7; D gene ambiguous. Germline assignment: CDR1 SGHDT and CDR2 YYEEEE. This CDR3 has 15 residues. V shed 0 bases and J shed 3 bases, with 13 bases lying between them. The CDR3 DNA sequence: TGTGCCAGCAGCTTGGGCCCCCCAGAAAACTACGAGCAGTACTTC. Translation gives CASSLGPPENYEQYF.

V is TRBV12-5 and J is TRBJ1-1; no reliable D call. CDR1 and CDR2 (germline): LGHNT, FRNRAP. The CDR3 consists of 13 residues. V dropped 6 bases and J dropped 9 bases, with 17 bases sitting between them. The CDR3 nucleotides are TGTGCTAGTGGGGAGGGCGGAGAAGCTAAAGCTTTCTTT. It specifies CASGEGGEAKAFF.

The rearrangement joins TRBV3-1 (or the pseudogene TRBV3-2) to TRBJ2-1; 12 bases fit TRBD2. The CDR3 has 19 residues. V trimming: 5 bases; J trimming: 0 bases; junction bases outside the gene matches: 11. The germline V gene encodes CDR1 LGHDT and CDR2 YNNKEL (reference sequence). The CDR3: CASSFNGTSGPSSYNEQFF. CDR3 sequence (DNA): TGTGCCAGCAGCTTTAATGGGACTAGCGGGCCCTCCTCCTACAATGAGCAGTTCTTC.

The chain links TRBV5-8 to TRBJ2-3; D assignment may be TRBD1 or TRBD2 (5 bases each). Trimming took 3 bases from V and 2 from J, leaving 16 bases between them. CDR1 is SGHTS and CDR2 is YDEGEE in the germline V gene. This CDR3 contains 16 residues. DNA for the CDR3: TGTGCCAGCAGCTGGGGACGGGGCGGGTTCACAGATACGCAGTATTTT. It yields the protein CASSWGRGGFTDTQYF.

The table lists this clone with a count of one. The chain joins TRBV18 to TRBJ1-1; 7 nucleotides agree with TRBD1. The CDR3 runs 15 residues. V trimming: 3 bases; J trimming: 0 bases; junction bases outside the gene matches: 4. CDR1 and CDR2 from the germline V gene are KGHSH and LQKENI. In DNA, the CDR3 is TGTGCCAGCTCACCTACAGGGGCTCTGAACACTGAAGCTTTCTTT. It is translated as CASSPTGALNTEAFF.

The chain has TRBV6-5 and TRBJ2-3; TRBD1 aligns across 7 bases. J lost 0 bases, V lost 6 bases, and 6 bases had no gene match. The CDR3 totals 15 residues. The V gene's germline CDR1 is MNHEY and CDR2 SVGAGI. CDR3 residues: CASRSRDRSTDTQYF. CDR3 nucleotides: TGTGCCAGCAGGAGCCGGGACAGAAGCACAGATACGCAGTATTTT.

This CDR3 reads CASSLDPPTHYNEQFF. CDR3 in DNA: TGCGCCAGCAGCTTAGACCCACCTACTCACTACAATGAGCAGTTCTTC. The rearrangement links TRBV5-1 to TRBJ2-1; no clear D. Trimming cost V 2 bases and J 3 bases, with 15 bases left between them. This CDR3 is 16 amino acids long. Germline-derived CDR1 and CDR2 are SGHRS and YFSETQ.

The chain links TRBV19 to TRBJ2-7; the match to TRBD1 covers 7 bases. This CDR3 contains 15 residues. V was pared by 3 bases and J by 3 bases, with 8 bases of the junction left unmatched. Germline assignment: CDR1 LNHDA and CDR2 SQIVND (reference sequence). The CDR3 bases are TGTGCCAGTAGTATGGGTACCGGGACAGTCTACGAGCAGTACTTC. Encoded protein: CASSMGTGTVYEQYF. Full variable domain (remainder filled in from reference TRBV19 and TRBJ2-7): DGGITQSPKYLFRKEGQNVTLSCEQNLNHDAMYWYRQDPGQGLRLIYYSQIVNDFQKGDIAEGYSVSREKKESFPLTVTSAQKNPTAFYLCASSMGTGTVYEQYFGPGTRLTVT.

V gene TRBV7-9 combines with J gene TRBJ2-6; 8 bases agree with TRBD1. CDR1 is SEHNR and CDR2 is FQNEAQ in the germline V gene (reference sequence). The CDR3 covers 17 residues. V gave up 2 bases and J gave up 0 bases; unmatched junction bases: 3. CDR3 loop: CASSLRDRISGANVLTF. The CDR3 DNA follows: TGTGCCAGCAGCTTAAGGGACAGGATCTCTGGGGCCAACGTCCTGACTTTC.

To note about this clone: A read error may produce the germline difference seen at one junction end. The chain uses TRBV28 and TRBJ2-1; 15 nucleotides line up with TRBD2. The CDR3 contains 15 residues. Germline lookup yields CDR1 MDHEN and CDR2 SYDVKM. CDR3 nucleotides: TGTGCCAGCAGTCCCGGGACTAGCGGGAGGACTGCCCCGCTCTTC. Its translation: CASSPGTSGRTAPLF.

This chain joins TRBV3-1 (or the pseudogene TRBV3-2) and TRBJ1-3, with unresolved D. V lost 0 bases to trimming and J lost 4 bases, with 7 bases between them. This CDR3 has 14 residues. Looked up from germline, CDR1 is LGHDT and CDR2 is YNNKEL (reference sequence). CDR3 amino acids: CASSQDRQGNTIYF. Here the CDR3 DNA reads TGTGCCAGCAGCCAAGATCGGCAGGGAAACACCATATATTTT.

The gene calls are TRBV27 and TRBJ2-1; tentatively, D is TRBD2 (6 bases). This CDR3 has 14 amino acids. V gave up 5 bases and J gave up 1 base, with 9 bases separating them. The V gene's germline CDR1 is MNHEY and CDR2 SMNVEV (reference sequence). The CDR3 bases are TGTGCCAGCAGTCTGGGAGGTTCCTACAATGAGCAGTTCTTC. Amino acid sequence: CASSLGGSYNEQFF.